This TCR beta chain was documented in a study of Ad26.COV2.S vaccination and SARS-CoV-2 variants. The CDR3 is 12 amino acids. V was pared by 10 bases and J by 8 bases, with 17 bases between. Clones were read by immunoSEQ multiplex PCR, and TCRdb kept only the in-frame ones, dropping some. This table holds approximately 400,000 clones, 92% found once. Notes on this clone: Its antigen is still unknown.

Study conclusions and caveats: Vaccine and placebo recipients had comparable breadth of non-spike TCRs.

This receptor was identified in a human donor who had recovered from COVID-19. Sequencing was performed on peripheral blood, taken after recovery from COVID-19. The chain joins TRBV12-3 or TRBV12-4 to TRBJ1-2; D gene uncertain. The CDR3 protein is CAIKHGKQGYTF. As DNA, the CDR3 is TGTGCCATCAAACACGGAAAGCAGGGCTACACCTTC.